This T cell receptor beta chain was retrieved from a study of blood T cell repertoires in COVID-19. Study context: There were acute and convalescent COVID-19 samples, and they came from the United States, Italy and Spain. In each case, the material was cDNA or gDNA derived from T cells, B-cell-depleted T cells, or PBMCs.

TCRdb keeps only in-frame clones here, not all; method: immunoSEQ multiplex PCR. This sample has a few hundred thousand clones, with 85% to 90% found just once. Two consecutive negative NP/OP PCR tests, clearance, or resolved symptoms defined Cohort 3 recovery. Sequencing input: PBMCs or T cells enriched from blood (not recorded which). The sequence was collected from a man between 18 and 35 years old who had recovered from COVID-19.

CDR3 amino acids: CASSSPGGGTYEQYF. The CDR3 region has the DNA TGTGCCAGCAGTTCCCCCGGCGGGGGGACCTACGAGCAGTACTTC. The chain couples TRBV28 to TRBJ2-7, with 8 positions matching TRBD2. The CDR3 extends over 15 amino acids. V gave up 4 bases and J gave up 2 bases; unmatched junction bases: 7. CDR1 and CDR2 (germline): MDHEN, SYDVKM.